Listed below are T cell receptor beta chains from one sample, sequenced in a study of siplizumab effects on memory and regulatory T cells. Profiling relied on immunoSEQ multiplex PCR, and the TCRdb table lists in-frame clones only, not all of them. The sample holds around 99,000 clones, just over 90% seen once. Sequencing was carried out using Tregs sorted from blood. The receptor source for this set is a human donor in good health. CDR3s include the opening cysteine and the closing phenylalanine or tryptophan. A D gene is named only where the DNA matches it firmly. Some rows have no size entry. The others give once, few or many, or a class for an expanded clone.

>TRBV5-1|TRBD2|NA|TRBJ2-7
CASSLRLADSYEQYF
TGCGCCAGCAGCTTGCGGCTAGCGGACTCCTACGAGCAGTACTTC
>TRBV10-2|NA|NA|TRBJ1-1
CASSDHRDSTEAFF
TGCGCCAGCAGTGATCACAGGGATTCCACTGAAGCTTTCTTT
>TRBV5-4|NA|NA|TRBJ2-1
CASSSQGGQVNGYNEQFF
TGTGCCAGCAGCTCCCAGGGAGGCCAAGTAAATGGGTACAATGAGCAGTTCTTC
>TRBV5-1|TRBD2|NA|TRBJ2-7
CASSPSWAGVDSYEQYF
TGCGCCAGCAGCCCCTCATGGGCGGGGGTCGATTCCTACGAGCAGTACTTC
>TRBV7-2|NA|NA|TRBJ2-1
CASIPEGLGEQFF
TGTGCCAGCATCCCCGAGGGGCTGGGGGAGCAGTTCTTC
>TRBV5-1|NA|once|TRBJ2-2
CASSLEGRDLRELFF
TGCGCCAGCAGCTTGGAGGGACGGGACCTTCGGGAGCTGTTTTTT
>TRBV6-6|NA|NA|TRBJ1-5
CASTIQGILNQPQHF
TGTGCCAGCACCATACAGGGAATCCTCAATCAGCCCCAGCATTTT
>TRBV2|TRBD1|NA|TRBJ1-2
CASRRKPGQANYGYTF
TGTGCCAGCCGACGAAAACCCGGACAGGCTAACTATGGCTACACCTTC
>TRBV2|NA|NA|TRBJ1-1
CASSGQRNTEAFF
TGTGCCAGCAGTGGACAGAGGAACACTGAAGCTTTCTTT
>TRBV4-2|TRBD1|NA|TRBJ1-5
CASSQDGQGSQPQHF
TGTGCCAGCAGCCAGGATGGACAGGGGTCCCAGCCCCAGCATTTT
>TRBV10-3|NA|NA|TRBJ1-5
CAISRGLSVQPQHF
TGTGCCATCAGTCGGGGGCTATCAGTTCAGCCCCAGCATTTT
>TRBV19|NA|NA|TRBJ1-2
CASRDSGPRGYTF
TGTGCCAGTAGGGACTCAGGGCCCCGTGGCTACACCTTC
>TRBV2|TRBD1|NA|TRBJ2-1
CASSRQGARNEQFF
TGTGCCAGCAGCCGACAGGGGGCACGGAATGAGCAGTTCTTC
>TRBV18|NA|NA|TRBJ2-1
CASSPQGSEQFF
TGTGCCAGCTCACCACAGGGGAGTGAGCAGTTCTTC
>TRBV10-3|TRBD1|NA|TRBJ2-3
CAIRGFYKDRGLGRQYF
TGTGCCATCAGAGGCTTCTACAAGGACAGGGGGCTCGGTAGGCAGTATTTT
>TRBV5-1|NA|NA|TRBJ2-7
CASSLLQAEQYF
TGCGCCAGCAGCTTGCTACAGGCTGAGCAGTACTTC
>TRBV7-2|TRBD1|NA|TRBJ2-5
CASSRGQGLGQETQYF
TGTGCCAGCAGCCGAGGACAGGGGCTAGGGCAAGAGACCCAGTACTTC
>TRBV4-1|NA|NA|TRBJ2-1
CASSQEHRSYNEQFF
TGCGCCAGCAGCCAAGAACACCGCTCCTACAATGAGCAGTTCTTC
>TRBV11-2|NA|NA|TRBJ1-2
CASSFPGATYGYTF
TGTGCCAGCAGCTTTCCGGGGGCAACCTATGGCTACACCTTC
>TRBV4-2|TRBD2|NA|TRBJ2-3
CASSQANSGGKGDTQYF
TGTGCCAGCAGCCAGGCTAATAGCGGGGGGAAAGGAGATACGCAGTATTTT
>TRBV30|TRBD1|NA|TRBJ1-1
CAWSVRDRGTEAFF
TGTGCCTGGAGTGTTCGGGACAGGGGCACTGAAGCTTTCTTT
>TRBV29-1|NA|NA|TRBJ2-3
CSVEEDRVSIGTQYF
TGCAGCGTTGAAGAAGACCGGGTCTCAATAGGTACGCAGTATTTT
>TRBV30|TRBD1|NA|TRBJ1-2
CAWRDRGGYTF
TGTGCCTGGAGAGACAGGGGTGGCTACACCTTC
>TRBV20-1|TRBD1|NA|TRBJ1-2
CSSGGTGGYTF
TGCAGTTCAGGGGGAACAGGGGGCTACACCTTC
>TRBV6-1|TRBD2|NA|TRBJ2-1
CASTQGLAGGQGLVF
TGTGCCAGCACCCAGGGACTAGCGGGGGGTCAGGGGTTGGTCTTC
>TRBV19|NA|once|TRBJ1-4
CASSEAASAFPREKLFF
TGTGCCAGTAGTGAGGCAGCCAGCGCCTTCCCTCGTGAAAAACTGTTTTTT
>TRBV5-1|TRBD1|NA|TRBJ1-2
CASSYWTGGEGYTF
TGCGCCAGCAGCTATTGGACAGGGGGAGAAGGCTACACCTTC
>TRBV11-2|NA|NA|TRBJ2-1
CASSLGASSHNEQFF
TGTGCCAGCAGCCTGGGCGCTAGCAGTCACAATGAGCAGTTCTTC
>TRBV7-9|NA|NA|TRBJ1-1
CASSSTWRNTEAFF
TGTGCCAGCAGCTCTACGTGGAGAAACACTGAAGCTTTCTTT